These T cell receptor beta chains were read from a single sample in a study of vaccination and CD4 T cells after COVID-19. Their antigen targets remain unknown. Each CDR3 protein gets one entry after TCRdb re-called the PCR reads with MiXCR. This sample carries around 17,000 distinct CDR3 sequences, around 61% of them seen once, and the ten largest clones take around 10%. Sequencing was carried out using CD4+ T cells from blood, cultured in vitro. The source is a human donor who had recovered from COVID-19. The CDR3 runs from the conserved cysteine through the conserved F or W. A D gene is named only where the DNA matches it firmly. Rows may omit the clone size; those that give it use once, few, many or a size class.

TRBJ2-3	TRBV7-2	TRBD2	NA	TGTGCCAGCAGCTTTCCTAGCGGGAGGGCCCAGAGCACAGATACGCAGTATTTT	CASSFPSGRAQSTDTQYF
TRBJ1-2	TRBV6-1	TRBD1	once	TGTGCCAGCAGTGAGTACGGGACAGTCGTCTATGGCTACACCTTC	CASSEYGTVVYGYTF
TRBJ1-3	TRBV20-1	NA	NA	TGCAGTGCCATCTTGGCGGGCCTCAGCTCTGGAAACACCATATATTTT	CSAILAGLSSGNTIYF
TRBJ2-7	TRBV18	TRBD1	NA	TGTGCCAGCTCACCAAGGGGACAGCCCTACGAGCAGTACTTC	CASSPRGQPYEQYF
TRBJ2-3	TRBV21-1	NA	NA	TGTGCCAGCAGCAATACTAGCGGGGTAACCACAGATACGCAGTATTTT	CASSNTSGVTTDTQYF
TRBJ2-7	TRBV3-1	NA	NA	TGTGCCAGCAGCCAAGATGGCGGGTGGGGGAGAAGCTCCTACGAGCAGTACTTC	CASSQDGGWGRSSYEQYF
TRBJ2-5	TRBV6-2/TRBV6-3	NA	NA	TGTGCCAGACCCCTAGGGTGGGGGAAGGAGACCCAGTACTTC	CARPLGWGKETQYF
TRBJ2-5	TRBV6-1	TRBD2	NA	TGTGCCAGCAGGACTAGCGGGCTTTTGGAGACCCAGTACTTC	CASRTSGLLETQYF
TRBJ2-7	TRBV10-1	TRBD1	NA	TGCGCCAGCAGTCGACAGGGGCAGAACTACGAGCAGTACTTC	CASSRQGQNYEQYF
TRBJ2-1	TRBV15	TRBD2	few	TGTGCCACCAGCCGTAGACTAGCGGATATTAATGAGCAGTTCTTC	CATSRRLADINEQFF
TRBJ1-1	TRBV20-1	TRBD1	NA	TGCAGTGCTAGCCAACTCCCAGGGGGGTACACTGAAGCTTTCTTT	CSASQLPGGYTEAFF
TRBJ2-3	TRBV20-1	TRBD2	NA	TGCAGTGCTAAAGGGACTAGTCGGGCAGATACGCAGTATTTT	CSAKGTSRADTQYF
TRBJ1-1	TRBV11-2	NA	NA	TGTGCCAGCAGCCTCCTTTGGGGGTCCACTGAAGCTTTCTTT	CASSLLWGSTEAFF
TRBJ1-2	TRBV20-1	NA	NA	TGCAGTGTTCGCCGGGGGGCCACTTATGGCTACACCTTC	CSVRRGATYGYTF
TRBJ2-7	TRBV5-1	NA	NA	TGCGCCAGCAGCTTGTGGGGCGGTACCTACGAGCAGTACTTC	CASSLWGGTYEQYF
TRBJ1-4	TRBV7-9	NA	NA	TGTGCCAGCAGCTTATTCGGGACGGGGCTTAATGAAAAACTGTTTTTT	CASSLFGTGLNEKLFF
TRBJ1-2	TRBV4-2	TRBD1	few	TGTGCCAGCAGCCAAGCGGGACAGGGTTTTGGCTACACCTTC	CASSQAGQGFGYTF
TRBJ1-6	TRBV6-5	NA	NA	TGTGCCAGCAGTTACTCGGTAGGACGGCAAAGTAATTCACCCCTCCACTTT	CASSYSVGRQSNSPLHF
TRBJ2-2	TRBV11-3	NA	NA	TGTGCCAGCAGCTACGACGAGGCCGGGGAGCTGTTTTTT	CASSYDEAGELFF
TRBJ1-5	TRBV6-1	TRBD1	NA	TGTGCCAGCAGTGGGGACAGGGAGAGACAGCCCCAGCATTTT	CASSGDRERQPQHF
TRBJ1-2	TRBV6-1	TRBD1	few	TGTGCCAGCAGTGTATCAGGGGGCGAAGGTGGCTACACCTTC	CASSVSGGEGGYTF
TRBJ1-1	TRBV7-9	NA	NA	TGTGCCAGCAGCCCACTCTTCCGGGGAAGAGCTTTCTTT	CASSPLFRGRAFF
TRBJ2-2	TRBV5-1	NA	NA	TGCGCCAGCAGCCGAGGTACGAGCACAGCCAACACCGGGGAGCTGTTTTTT	CASSRGTSTANTGELFF
TRBJ1-1	TRBV30	NA	few	TGTGCCTGGATCTCACGGGAGGGAGGGAACACTGAAGCTTTCTTT	CAWISREGGNTEAFF
TRBJ1-2	TRBV28	NA	NA	TGTGCCAGCAGTTTGGTGGGGGACTATGGCTACACCTTC	CASSLVGDYGYTF
TRBJ1-3	TRBV19	NA	NA	TGTGCCAGTAGAGAGCAGGCGTCTGGAAACACCATATATTTT	CASREQASGNTIYF
TRBJ1-5	TRBV10-3	NA	NA	TGTGCCATCAGTGGGGCCCTGCTTCAGCCCCAGCATTTT	CAISGALLQPQHF
TRBJ2-6	TRBV28	NA	NA	TGTGCCAGCAGTTTAAGGGGCCCTGGGGCCAACGTCCTGACTTTC	CASSLRGPGANVLTF
TRBJ2-6	TRBV21-1	NA	NA	TGTGCCAGCAGCAAGGATTTCATATCTGGGGCCAACGTCCTGACTTTC	CASSKDFISGANVLTF
TRBJ1-5	TRBV6-5	NA	few	TGTGCCAGCAGTTACTCAATGTATCAGCCCCAGCATTTT	CASSYSMYQPQHF
TRBJ1-2	TRBV29-1	TRBD1	NA	TGCAGCGTCGCAGACCGGGACAGGGGGTCTGGCTACACCTTC	CSVADRDRGSGYTF
TRBJ2-2	TRBV10-2	TRBD2	NA	TGCGCCAGCACACGGGAGGGGCCCACCGGGGAGCTGTTTTTT	CASTREGPTGELFF
TRBJ2-7	TRBV6-1	NA	NA	TGTGCCAGCAGTACAGACAGTGTAGCCTACGAGCAGTACTTC	CASSTDSVAYEQYF
TRBJ1-2	TRBV6-1	TRBD1	NA	TGTGCCAGCAGCGCACAAGGACAGGGAGGTAACTATGGCTACACCTTC	CASSAQGQGGNYGYTF
TRBJ1-1	TRBV6-1	NA	once	TGTGCCAGCAGCCCATATGGCACTGAAGCTTTCTTT	CASSPYGTEAFF
TRBJ2-1	TRBV20-1	TRBD2	NA	TGCAGTGCTCCAAGGGGACTAGCAAGATCGAATGAGCAGTTCTTC	CSAPRGLARSNEQFF
TRBJ2-3	TRBV24-1	NA	few	TGTGCCACCAGTGAAATTTTGGGGGGCACAGATACGCAGTATTTT	CATSEILGGTDTQYF
TRBJ1-4	TRBV20-1	NA	few	TGCAGTGCTAGAGATAGGAGGGGCGCCGCTAATGAAAAACTGTTTTTT	CSARDRRGAANEKLFF
TRBJ2-7	TRBV12-3/TRBV12-4	TRBD2	few	TGTGCCAGCAGTTTAGCGGCCCCACTAGCGGGAGGTTCGTACGAGCAGTACTTC	CASSLAAPLAGGSYEQYF
TRBJ2-4	TRBV12-5	TRBD1	once	TGTGCTAGTGGTCCGCCCACAGGGGCTGGCATTCAGTACTTC	CASGPPTGAGIQYF
TRBJ1-5	TRBV5-1	NA	NA	TGCGCCAGCAGCTTGGGCGGGGGAGTGGAGCAGCCCCAGCATTTT	CASSLGGGVEQPQHF
TRBJ2-5	TRBV20-1	TRBD2	NA	TGCAGTGCTAGAGGCGGGACTAGCGGGGGTGGGGAGACCCAGTACTTC	CSARGGTSGGGETQYF
TRBJ1-6	TRBV27	NA	few	TGTGCCAGCGCCGCAGGGTTCTATAATTCACCCCTCCACTTT	CASAAGFYNSPLHF
TRBJ1-1	TRBV20-1	NA	few	TGCAGTGCTGCTCATAACACTGAAGCTTTCTTT	CSAAHNTEAFF
TRBJ1-2	TRBV7-2	NA	few	TGTGCCAGCAGCTTAGAAGTAGGGAGGGGCTACACCTTC	CASSLEVGRGYTF
TRBJ1-1	TRBV6-1	NA	NA	NA	CASSDFRGGALESAFF
TRBJ2-7	TRBV19	TRBD1	NA	TGTGCCAGTAGTTCCCACGGGACAGGCATCGAGCAGTACTTC	CASSSHGTGIEQYF
TRBJ2-1	TRBV10-3	NA	NA	TGTGCCATCCGAGACTACAATGAGCAGTTCTTC	CAIRDYNEQFF
TRBJ2-2	TRBV7-3	NA	few	TGTGCCAGCAGCCGGGACTTCACCGGGGAGCTGTTTTTT	CASSRDFTGELFF
TRBJ2-3	TRBV7-2	NA	NA	TGTGCCAGCAGCCGGTCGGTCTCAGATACGCAGTATTTT	CASSRSVSDTQYF
TRBJ1-5	TRBV6-1	TRBD1	NA	TGTGCCAGCAGTGAGGACAGGGTGGGGAATCAGCCCCAGCATTTT	CASSEDRVGNQPQHF
TRBJ1-2	TRBV29-1	NA	NA	TGCAGCGTTGCTGAGTGGGCGAACTATGGCTACACCTTC	CSVAEWANYGYTF
TRBJ1-1	TRBV28	NA	NA	TGTGCCAGCAGGCCTACTACAGGGCATGGCGCTGAAGCTTTCTTT	CASRPTTGHGAEAFF
TRBJ1-3	TRBV28	NA	NA	TGTGCCAGCACTCAACCTCCCACACAGTACTCTGGAAACACCATATATTTT	CASTQPPTQYSGNTIYF
TRBJ2-3	TRBV7-2	TRBD2	NA	TGTGCCAGCAGCTCCCGGGGGGTGGGGTGGGTAGCGGAGAATACGCAGTATTTT	CASSSRGVGWVAENTQYF